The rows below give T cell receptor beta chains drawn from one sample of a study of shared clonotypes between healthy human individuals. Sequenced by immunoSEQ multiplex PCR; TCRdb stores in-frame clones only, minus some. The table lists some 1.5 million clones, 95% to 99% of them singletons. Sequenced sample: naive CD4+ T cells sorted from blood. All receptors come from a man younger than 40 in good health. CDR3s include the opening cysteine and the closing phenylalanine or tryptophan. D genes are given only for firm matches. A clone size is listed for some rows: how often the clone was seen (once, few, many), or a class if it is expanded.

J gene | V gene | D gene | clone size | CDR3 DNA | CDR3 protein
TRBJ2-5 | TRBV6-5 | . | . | TGTGCCAGCAGAAGGGACGGTCTTGGGACCCAGTACTTC | CASRRDGLGTQYF
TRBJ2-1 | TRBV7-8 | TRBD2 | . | TGTGCCAGCAACCCGGAGCGGGAGAGCCAAGGTGAGCAGTTCTTC | CASNPERESQGEQFF
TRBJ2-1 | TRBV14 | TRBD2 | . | TGTGCCAGCAGCAATAGCGGGAGAAGGAATGAGCAGTTCTTC | CASSNSGRRNEQFF
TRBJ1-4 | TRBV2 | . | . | TGTGCCAGCATCGGGGCGCGACCTGAAAAACTGTTTTTT | CASIGARPEKLFF
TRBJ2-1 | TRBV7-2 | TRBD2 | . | TGTGCCAGCAGCACCCACACTGGGACTAGGGGGCAGTTCTTC | CASSTHTGTRGQFF
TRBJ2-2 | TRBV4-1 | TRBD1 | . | TGCGCCAGCAGCCACACAGGGGCACTTCGGAACACCGGGGAGCTGTTTTTT | CASSHTGALRNTGELFF
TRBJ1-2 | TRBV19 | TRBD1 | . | TGTGCCAGTAGTATAGTCCATCTCGGGACAGGAAAAGGGAACTATGGCTACACCTTC | CASSIVHLGTGKGNYGYTF
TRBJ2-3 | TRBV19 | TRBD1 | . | TGTGCCAGTCAAGGCCCAAAGGGGGCGCGGACAGATACGCAGTATTTT | CASQGPKGARTDTQYF
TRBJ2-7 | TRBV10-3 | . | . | TGTGCCATCAGTGAGCTTAGTTTCTCCTACGAGCAGTACTTC | CAISELSFSYEQYF
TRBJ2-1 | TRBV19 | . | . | . | CASTSGGLSSYNEQFF
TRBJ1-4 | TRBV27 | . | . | TGTGCCAGCAGTTTAAGGTCTGGGCCGAGGCGGGAAAAACTGTTTTTT | CASSLRSGPRREKLFF
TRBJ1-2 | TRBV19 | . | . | TGTGCCAGTAGTGCCCAGGGAAGCTATGGCTACACCTTC | CASSAQGSYGYTF
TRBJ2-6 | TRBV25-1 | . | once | TGTGCCAGCAGCGAGTCCTCTGGGGCCAACGTCCTGACTTTC | CASSESSGANVLTF
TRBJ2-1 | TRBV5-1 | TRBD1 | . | TGCGCCAGCGACCCGGGTGGACAGGGGGCCGATGAGCAGTTCTTC | CASDPGGQGADEQFF
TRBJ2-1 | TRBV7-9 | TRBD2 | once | TGTGCCAGCAGCAAAACCCCGGGACTAGCCTACAATGAGCAGTTCTTC | CASSKTPGLAYNEQFF
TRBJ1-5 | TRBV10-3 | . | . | TGTGCCACGATGGACAGCTCCAATCAGCCCCAGCATTTT | CATMDSSNQPQHF
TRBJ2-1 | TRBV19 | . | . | TGTGCCAGTAGTGTCGCGGTTGTAGCCTACAATGAGCAGTTCTTC | CASSVAVVAYNEQFF
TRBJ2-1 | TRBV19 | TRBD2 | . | TGTGCCAGTAGCCTAGTCGGACTAGCGGGAGGGGATGAGCAGTTCTTC | CASSLVGLAGGDEQFF
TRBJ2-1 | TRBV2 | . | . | TGTGCCAGCAGGCCGAATGAGCAGTTCTTC | CASRPNEQFF
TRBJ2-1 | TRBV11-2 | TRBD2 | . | TGTGCCAGCAGCTTACAGGGACTAGGATTTTGGGGTGAGCAGTTCTTC | CASSLQGLGFWGEQFF
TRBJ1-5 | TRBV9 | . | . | TGTGCCAGCAGCCCCGAGAGAGGCAATCAGCCCCAGCATTTT | CASSPERGNQPQHF
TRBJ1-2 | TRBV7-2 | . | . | TGTGCCAGCAGCTACGAAATCAGCACTTATGGGACTAGAGGGGGAGGCTACACCTTC | CASSYEISTYGTRGGGYTF
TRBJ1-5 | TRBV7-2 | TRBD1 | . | TGTGCCAGCAGCCGGACAGGGGGAAGCAATCAGCCCCAGCATTTT | CASSRTGGSNQPQHF
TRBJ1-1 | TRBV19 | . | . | TGTGCCAGTAGCTTATGGCAGGGGAACACTGAAGCTTTCTTT | CASSLWQGNTEAFF
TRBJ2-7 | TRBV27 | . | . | TGTGCCAGCAGTTCTGTTACTTCCTACGAGCAGTACTTC | CASSSVTSYEQYF
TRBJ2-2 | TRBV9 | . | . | TGTGCCAGCAGCGTAGACGTAAACACCGGGGAGCTGTTTTTT | CASSVDVNTGELFF
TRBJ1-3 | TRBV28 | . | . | TGTGCCAGCAGTTTTGGACAGACTACCATATATTTT | CASSFGQTTIYF
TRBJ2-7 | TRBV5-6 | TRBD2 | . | TGTGCCAGCAGCTTGAGTTTAGTTACTAGCGGGCGAAGGACCTACGAGCAGTACTTC | CASSLSLVTSGRRTYEQYF
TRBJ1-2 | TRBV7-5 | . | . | TGTGCCAGAACTCCCAAAGTAGGAAAGACCTATGGCTACACCTTC | CARTPKVGKTYGYTF
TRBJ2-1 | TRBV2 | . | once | TGTGCCGGCCACAGGGCGCGAGGAAATGAGCAGTTCTTC | CAGHRARGNEQFF
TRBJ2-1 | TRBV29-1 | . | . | TGCAGCGTTGGAGGGCCCAGGAATGAGCAGTTCTTC | CSVGGPRNEQFF
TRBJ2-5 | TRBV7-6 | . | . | TGTGCCAGCAGCTTAGACGTCAGGTTAGAAACCCAGTACTTC | CASSLDVRLETQYF
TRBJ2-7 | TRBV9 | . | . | TGTGCCAGCAGCCGAAGCGGAACCTACGAGCAGTACTTC | CASSRSGTYEQYF
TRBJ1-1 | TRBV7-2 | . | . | TGTGCCAGCAGCTTCACCAGATCGAACACTGAAGCTTTCTTT | CASSFTRSNTEAFF
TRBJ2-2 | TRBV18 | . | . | TGTGCCAGCTCACAACAGGTAGCGCCGAACACCGGGGAGCTGTTTTTT | CASSQQVAPNTGELFF
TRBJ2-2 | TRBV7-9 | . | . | TGTGCCAGCCTATGGGGGAGGAACACCGGGGAGCTGTTTTTT | CASLWGRNTGELFF
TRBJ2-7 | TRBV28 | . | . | TGTGCCAGCAGTCGAAGGGCAGGGAGAACCAGCGAGCAGTACTTC | CASSRRAGRTSEQYF
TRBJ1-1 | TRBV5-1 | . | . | TGCGCCAGCAGCCCGAGGACGGATTTGAACACTGAAGCTTTCTTT | CASSPRTDLNTEAFF
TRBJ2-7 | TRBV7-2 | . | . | TGTGCCAGCAGCGGGCGGACAGCAACCTACGAGCAGTACTTC | CASSGRTATYEQYF
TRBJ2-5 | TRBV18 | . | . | TGTGCCAGCTCACCTCGACGGTACCAAGAGACCCAGTACTTC | CASSPRRYQETQYF
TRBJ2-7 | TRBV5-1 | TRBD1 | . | TGCGCCAGCAGCCAGGACAGGGTATACGAGCAGTACTTC | CASSQDRVYEQYF
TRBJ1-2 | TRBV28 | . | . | TGTGCCAGCAGTTTATTGGGCGGAATTAATGGCTACACCTTC | CASSLLGGINGYTF
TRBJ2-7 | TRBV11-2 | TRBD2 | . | TGTGCCAGCTCCTGGGGAGGGCGGTACGAGCAGTACTTC | CASSWGGRYEQYF
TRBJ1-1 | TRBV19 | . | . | TGTGCCAGTAGTTCACAGGCAAACACTGAAGCTTTCTTT | CASSSQANTEAFF
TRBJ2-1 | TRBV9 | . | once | TGTGCCAGCAGCGTAGGGCACTACAATGAGCAGTTCTTC | CASSVGHYNEQFF
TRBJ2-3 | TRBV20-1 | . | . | TGCAGCCACCAGAGGGGGGATACGCAGTATTTT | CSHQRGDTQYF
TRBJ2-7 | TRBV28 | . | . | TGTGCCAGCAGTTTGGCACCTCCCTACGAGCAGTACTTC | CASSLAPPYEQYF
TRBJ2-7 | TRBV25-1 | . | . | TGTGCCACCCTTAGGGCGGGATCCTACGAGCAGTACTTC | CATLRAGSYEQYF
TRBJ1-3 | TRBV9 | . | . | TGTGCCAGCAGCCCGTCAGGACAGCTCTCTGGAAACACCATATATTTT | CASSPSGQLSGNTIYF
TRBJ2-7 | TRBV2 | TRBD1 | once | TGTGCCAGCTTAAAACAGGGGGCGGACTACGAGCAGTACTTC | CASLKQGADYEQYF
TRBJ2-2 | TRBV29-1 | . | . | TGCAGCGCCCAAGGGCGTCGCGGGAACACCGGGGAGCTGTTTTTT | CSAQGRRGNTGELFF
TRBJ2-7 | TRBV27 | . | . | TGTGCCAGCAGTTGGGTTTCGCAGGTTGGTGAGCAGTACTTC | CASSWVSQVGEQYF
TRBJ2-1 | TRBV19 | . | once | TGTGCCAGTAGTGGTCCTCGTCCCAGCTCCTACAATGAGCAGTTCTTC | CASSGPRPSSYNEQFF
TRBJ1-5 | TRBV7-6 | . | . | TGTGCCAGCAGCGTTATCCCGGGGGGGACGAGCAATCAGCCCCAGCATTTT | CASSVIPGGTSNQPQHF
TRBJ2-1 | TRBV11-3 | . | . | TGTGCCAGCAGCTTAGTAACGATCGGGGGCTCCTACAATGAGCAGTTCTTC | CASSLVTIGGSYNEQFF
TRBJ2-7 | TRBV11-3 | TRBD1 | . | TGTGCCAGCAGCAAAGGGACAGGGAGCTCCTACGAGCAGTACTTC | CASSKGTGSSYEQYF
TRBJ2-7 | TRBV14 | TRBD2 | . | TGTGCCAGCAGCCAAGTGGCTAGCGGGAGTCACGAGCAGTACTTC | CASSQVASGSHEQYF
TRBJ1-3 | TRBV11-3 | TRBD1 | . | TGTGCCAGCAGCCTGGGACAGGGTATTGGAAACACCATATATTTT | CASSLGQGIGNTIYF